Only one count was recorded for the clone carrying this T cell receptor (beta chain). Repertoires were generated with immunoSEQ multiplex PCR, while TCRdb's copy carries only in-frame clones and drops some. Here the sample spans 95,000 to 110,000 clones, 89% being singletons. The ends lost 4 bases at V and 1 base at J; junction bases unmatched: 4. Per the germline V gene, CDR1 is SGHVS and CDR2 is FNYEAQ. CDR3 length: 17 amino acids. The data are from a study of blood T cell repertoires in COVID-19. Across the study: Acute-phase and convalescent COVID-19 samples originated in the United States, Italy and Spain. Nucleic acid was either cDNA or gDNA, and it came from T cells, B-cell-depleted T cells, or PBMCs.

The chain is built from TRBV7-6 and TRBJ2-1; 13 bases fit TRBD2. The origin of this receptor is a woman aged 55-69 years with acute or convalescent COVID-19. Input material: peripheral blood. The CDR3 sequence: CASSSRLAGGSYNEQFF. The CDR3 DNA is TGTGCCAGCAGCTCGAGACTAGCGGGAGGATCCTACAATGAGCAGTTCTTC. Drawing the rest from reference TRBV7-6 and TRBJ2-1, the complete variable domain is GAGVSQSPRYKVTKRGQDVALRCDPISGHVSLYWYRQALGQGPEFLTYFNYEAQQDKSGLPNDRFSAERPEGSISTLTIQRTEQRDSAMYRCASSSRLAGGSYNEQFFGPGTRLTVL.